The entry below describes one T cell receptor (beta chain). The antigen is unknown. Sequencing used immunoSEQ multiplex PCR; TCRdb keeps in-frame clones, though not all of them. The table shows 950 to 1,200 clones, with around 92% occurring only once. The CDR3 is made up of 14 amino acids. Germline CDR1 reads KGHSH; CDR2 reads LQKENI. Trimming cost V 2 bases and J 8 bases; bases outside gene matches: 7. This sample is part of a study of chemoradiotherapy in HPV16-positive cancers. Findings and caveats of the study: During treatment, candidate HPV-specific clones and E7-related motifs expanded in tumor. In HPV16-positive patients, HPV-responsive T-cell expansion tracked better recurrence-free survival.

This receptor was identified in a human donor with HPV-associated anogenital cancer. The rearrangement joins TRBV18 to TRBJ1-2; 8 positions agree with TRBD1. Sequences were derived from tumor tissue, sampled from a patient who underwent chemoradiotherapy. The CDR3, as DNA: TGTGCCAGCTCACCAGACAGGGGATGGAAAGGCTACACCTTC. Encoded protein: CASSPDRGWKGYTF.